This is a list of T cell receptor beta chains from one sample in a study of blood T cell repertoires in COVID-19. Generated by immunoSEQ multiplex PCR, the TCRdb table keeps only in-frame clones and is missing some. The data hold about 73,000 clones, with approximately 92% observed a single time. The sample comprised peripheral blood. These TCRs come from an elderly man with acute or convalescent COVID-19. CDR3s include the opening cysteine and the closing phenylalanine or tryptophan. Each record gives: CDR3 length, clone size, J gene, D gene, V gene, CDR3 protein, CDR3 DNA. D genes are given only for firm matches. A clone size is listed for some rows: how often the clone was seen (once, few, many), or a class if it is expanded.

13 | once | TRBJ2-7 | TRBD1 | TRBV15 | CATTGQGANEQYF | TGTGCCACCACCGGACAGGGGGCCAATGAGCAGTACTTC
13 | NA | TRBJ2-5 | NA | TRBV18 | CASSYGLGETQYF | TGTGCCAGCTCATACGGACTGGGGGAGACCCAGTACTTC
13 | NA | TRBJ1-4 | TRBD1 | TRBV9 | CASSLRQGGKLFF | TGTGCCAGCAGCCTCCGACAGGGCGGAAAACTGTTTTTT
14 | NA | TRBJ2-5 | NA | TRBV19 | CASRRDRGQETQYF | TGTGCCAGTAGGCGGGACCGGGGGCAAGAGACCCAGTACTTC
14 | NA | TRBJ1-3 | NA | TRBV19 | CASSIGQSGNTIYF | TGTGCCAGTAGTATCGGACAATCTGGAAACACCATATATTTT
14 | few | TRBJ1-1 | TRBD1 | TRBV6-5 | CASRKDRDGTEAFF | TGTGCCAGCAGGAAGGACAGGGACGGCACTGAAGCTTTCTTT
15 | NA | TRBJ2-3 | TRBD1 | TRBV24-1 | CATGGLAGGLDTQYF | TGTGCCACCGGGGGGTTGGCAGGGGGCTTAGATACGCAGTATTTT
12 | NA | TRBJ2-7 | TRBD1 | TRBV5-4 | CASSWTGDEQYF | TGTGCCAGCAGCTGGACAGGGGACGAGCAGTACTTC
15 | once | TRBJ1-1 | TRBD1 | TRBV28 | CASSSPGGESTEAFF | TGTGCCAGCAGCTCTCCAGGGGGCGAGAGCACTGAAGCTTTCTTT
15 | once | TRBJ1-6 | NA | TRBV11-2 | CASSLAGRLSSPLHF | TGTGCCAGCAGCTTAGCGGGGAGATTAAGTTCACCCCTCCACTTT
17 | NA | TRBJ2-5 | NA | TRBV3-1/TRBV3-2 | CASSQDALWTGRETQYF | TGTGCCAGCAGCCAAGACGCCCTTTGGACTGGGAGAGAGACCCAGTACTTC
13 | once | TRBJ2-3 | NA | TRBV24-1 | CATSGRYTDTQYF | TGTGCCACCAGTGGGAGGTACACAGATACGCAGTATTTT
12 | NA | TRBJ2-7 | NA | TRBV20-1 | CSATDRAYEQYF | TGCAGTGCTACTGACCGAGCCTACGAGCAGTACTTC
15 | NA | TRBJ2-7 | TRBD1 | TRBV11-2 | CASSANRGRAYEQYF | TGTGCCAGCAGCGCAAACAGGGGGCGGGCATACGAGCAGTACTTC
15 | NA | TRBJ2-7 | TRBD1 | TRBV5-1 | CASSPPTGGPYKQYF | TGCGCCAGCAGCCCCCCGACAGGGGGTCCCTACAAGCAGTACTTC
13 | NA | TRBJ1-2 | TRBD1 | TRBV19 | CASSTGTGYGYTF | TGTGCCAGTAGTACAGGGACAGGTTATGGCTACACCTTC
15 | NA | TRBJ1-5 | NA | TRBV19 | CASSQRGSGNQPQHF | TGTGCCAGTAGCCAAAGGGGGTCGGGCAATCAGCCCCAGCATTTT
14 | NA | TRBJ1-6 | NA | TRBV7-9 | CASSLARGHSPLHF | TGTGCCAGCAGCTTAGCCAGGGGTCATTCACCCCTCCACTTT
16 | NA | TRBJ2-7 | TRBD1 | TRBV5-6 | CASSSGQGRTSYEQYF | TGTGCCAGCAGCTCAGGACAGGGTAGGACCTCCTACGAGCAGTACTTC
17 | NA | TRBJ2-2 | NA | TRBV24-1 | CATSDPGRVEGTGELFF | TGTGCCACCAGTGACCCTGGACGGGTTGAGGGCACCGGGGAGCTGTTTTTT
18 | NA | TRBJ2-7 | TRBD1 | TRBV10-3 | CAISASSPAGTGSYEQYF | TGTGCCATCAGTGCTTCATCACCGGCCGGGACAGGGTCTTACGAGCAGTACTTC
13 | NA | TRBJ1-5 | NA | TRBV5-1 | CASSLTVNQPQHF | TGCGCCAGCAGCTTGACTGTTAATCAGCCCCAGCATTTT
13 | NA | TRBJ1-1 | TRBD1 | TRBV12-3/TRBV12-4 | CASSRTGRTEAFF | TGTGCCAGCAGCCGGACAGGGCGCACTGAAGCTTTCTTT
15 | once | TRBJ1-1 | NA | TRBV2 | CASSPMTAMNTEAFF | TGTGCCAGCAGTCCTATGACAGCAATGAACACTGAAGCTTTCTTT
14 | NA | TRBJ1-6 | NA | TRBV18 | CASSPTGGDSPLHF | TGTGCCAGCTCACCAACCGGGGGGGATTCACCCCTCCACTTT
14 | NA | TRBJ1-1 | TRBD1 | TRBV19 | CASRTGTANTEAFF | TGTGCCAGTAGGACCGGGACAGCGAACACTGAAGCTTTCTTT
15 | NA | TRBJ2-1 | TRBD1 | TRBV7-9 | CASSHKRTGRNEQFF | TGTGCCAGCAGCCATAAGAGGACAGGGAGGAATGAGCAGTTCTTC
15 | NA | TRBJ1-1 | TRBD1 | TRBV20-1 | CSASLTGAMNTEAFF | TGCAGTGCTAGTTTGACAGGGGCGATGAACACTGAAGCTTTCTTT
15 | NA | TRBJ2-1 | NA | TRBV6-1 | CASSEAQGTYNEQFF | TGTGCCAGCAGTGAAGCGCAGGGAACCTACAATGAGCAGTTCTTC
16 | once | TRBJ1-3 | NA | TRBV2 | CASSTRQQGSGNTIYF | TGTGCCAGCAGTACCCGACAGCAGGGCTCTGGAAACACCATATATTTT
18 | NA | TRBJ2-3 | TRBD2 | TRBV30 | CAWNDLPGLAGGPDTQYF | TGTGCCTGGAACGACCTTCCGGGACTAGCGGGAGGACCAGATACGCAGTATTTT
14 | NA | TRBJ1-5 | TRBD1 | TRBV30 | CAWSDGQGNQPQHF | TGTGCCTGGAGTGATGGACAGGGCAATCAGCCCCAGCATTTT
11 | few | TRBJ2-7 | NA | TRBV2 | CASIKSYEQYF | TGTGCCAGCATCAAATCATACGAGCAGTACTTC
16 | NA | TRBJ1-5 | NA | TRBV10-3 | CAISESKGSRNQPQHF | TGTGCCATCAGTGAGTCAAAAGGGAGTCGGAATCAGCCCCAGCATTTT
16 | NA | TRBJ1-1 | TRBD1 | TRBV4-2 | CASSHVTGDYFTEAFF | TGTGCCAGCAGCCACGTGACAGGGGATTACTTCACTGAAGCTTTCTTT
15 | NA | TRBJ1-5 | TRBD1 | TRBV2 | CASGKDRTLNQPQHF | TGTGCCAGCGGAAAGGACAGGACCCTCAATCAGCCCCAGCATTTT
12 | NA | TRBJ1-5 | NA | TRBV7-9 | CASSLQNQPQHF | TGTGCCAGCAGCTTACAGAATCAGCCCCAGCATTTT
17 | NA | TRBJ1-2 | TRBD1 | TRBV2 | CATRRWDRGLITFGYTF | TGTGCCACCAGAAGGTGGGACAGGGGGCTCATAACGTTCGGCTACACCTTC
17 | NA | TRBJ2-1 | TRBD2 | TRBV24-1 | CATSGQGRLAEGNEQFF | TGTGCCACCAGTGGACAGGGACGACTAGCGGAAGGTAACGAGCAGTTCTTC
16 | NA | TRBJ2-3 | TRBD2 | TRBV9 | CASSILAGGGTDTQYF | TGTGCCAGCAGCATATTAGCGGGAGGGGGCACAGATACGCAGTATTTT
17 | NA | TRBJ2-2 | TRBD1 | TRBV24-1 | CATSAPTGGMNTGELFF | TGTGCCACCAGTGCCCCGACAGGGGGGATGAACACCGGGGAGCTGTTTTTT
13 | NA | TRBJ1-1 | NA | TRBV27 | CASSLTRRTEAFF | TGTGCCAGCAGTTTGACGAGGAGGACTGAAGCTTTCTTT
15 | NA | TRBJ1-6 | NA | TRBV5-4 | CASSLQGRDNSPLHF | TGTGCCAGCAGCTTGCAGGGCAGGGATAATTCACCCCTCCACTTT
14 | once | TRBJ1-1 | NA | TRBV18 | CASSPVRGNTEAFF | TGTGCCAGCTCACCGGTACGGGGGAACACTGAAGCTTTCTTT
12 | NA | TRBJ2-7 | NA | TRBV6-2/TRBV6-3 | CASSYPRQGQYF | TGTGCCAGCAGTTACCCCAGGCAGGGGCAGTACTTC
13 | NA | TRBJ1-6 | NA | TRBV19 | CASSDSRNSPLHF | TGTGCCAGTAGTGACAGCCGAAATTCACCCCTCCACTTT
14 | NA | TRBJ2-7 | TRBD1 | TRBV6-5 | CASSSGTGNYEQYF | TGTGCCAGCAGTTCCGGGACAGGGAACTACGAGCAGTACTTC
13 | NA | TRBJ1-1 | NA | TRBV12-3/TRBV12-4 | CASSRTGYTEAFF | TGTGCCAGCAGTCGAACAGGGTACACTGAAGCTTTCTTT
13 | NA | TRBJ2-7 | NA | TRBV7-7 | CASSAGLRDEQYF | TGTGCTAGCAGCGCGGGCCTGCGGGACGAGCAGTACTTC
14 | NA | TRBJ2-1 | NA | TRBV19 | CASSVGWQGNEQFF | TGTGCCAGTAGTGTAGGTTGGCAGGGCAATGAGCAGTTCTTC
15 | NA | TRBJ2-3 | TRBD2 | TRBV7-9 | CASSLLAGGSDTQYF | TGTGCCAGCAGCTTACTAGCGGGAGGGTCAGATACGCAGTATTTT